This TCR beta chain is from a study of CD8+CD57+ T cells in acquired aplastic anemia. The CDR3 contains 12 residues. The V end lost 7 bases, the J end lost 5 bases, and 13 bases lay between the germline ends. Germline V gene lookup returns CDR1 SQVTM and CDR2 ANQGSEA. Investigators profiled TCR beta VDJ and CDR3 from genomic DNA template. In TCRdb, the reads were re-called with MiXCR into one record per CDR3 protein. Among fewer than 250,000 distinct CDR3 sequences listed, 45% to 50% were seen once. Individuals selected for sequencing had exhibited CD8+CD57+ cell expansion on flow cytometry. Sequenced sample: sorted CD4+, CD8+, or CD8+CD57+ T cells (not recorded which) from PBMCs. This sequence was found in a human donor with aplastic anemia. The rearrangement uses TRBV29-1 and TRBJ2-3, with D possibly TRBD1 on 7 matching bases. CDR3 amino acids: CSGLQGGDTQYF. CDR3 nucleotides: TGCAGCGGTCTGCAGGGGGGAGATACGCAGTATTTT.